The clone carrying this T cell receptor (beta chain) was counted ten times or more. This CDR3 has 13 residues. CDR1 MNHEY and CDR2 SVGAGI come from the germline V gene. V was trimmed by 5 bases and J by 5 bases, leaving 13 bases between them. A single record per CDR3 protein comes from TCRdb applying MiXCR to the RT-PCR reads. The sample lists more than 600,000 distinct CDR3 sequences; more than 13% were seen once. The chain couples TRBV6-5 to TRBJ2-7, with D hard to call. The sequenced sample consisted of memory CD4+ T cells from blood. The receptor's source is a female donor in good health, serving as a healthy control. The CDR3, as DNA: TGTGCCAGCAGTAGACCCAGCGCGAACGAGCAGTACTTC. This gives the protein CASSRPSANEQYF.